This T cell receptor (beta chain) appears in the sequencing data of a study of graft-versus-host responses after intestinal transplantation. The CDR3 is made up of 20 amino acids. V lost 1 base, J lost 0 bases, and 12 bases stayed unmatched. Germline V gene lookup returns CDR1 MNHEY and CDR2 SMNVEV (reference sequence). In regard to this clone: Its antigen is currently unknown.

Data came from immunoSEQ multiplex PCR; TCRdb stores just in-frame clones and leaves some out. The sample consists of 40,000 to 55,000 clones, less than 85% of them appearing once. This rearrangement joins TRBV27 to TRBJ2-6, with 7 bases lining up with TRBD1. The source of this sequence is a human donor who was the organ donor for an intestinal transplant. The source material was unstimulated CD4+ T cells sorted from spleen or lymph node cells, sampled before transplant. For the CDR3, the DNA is TGTGCCAGCAGTTTATTGGTCTCGACAGGGACGCTCTCTGGGGCCAACGTCCTGACTTTC. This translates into CASSLLVSTGTLSGANVLTF.